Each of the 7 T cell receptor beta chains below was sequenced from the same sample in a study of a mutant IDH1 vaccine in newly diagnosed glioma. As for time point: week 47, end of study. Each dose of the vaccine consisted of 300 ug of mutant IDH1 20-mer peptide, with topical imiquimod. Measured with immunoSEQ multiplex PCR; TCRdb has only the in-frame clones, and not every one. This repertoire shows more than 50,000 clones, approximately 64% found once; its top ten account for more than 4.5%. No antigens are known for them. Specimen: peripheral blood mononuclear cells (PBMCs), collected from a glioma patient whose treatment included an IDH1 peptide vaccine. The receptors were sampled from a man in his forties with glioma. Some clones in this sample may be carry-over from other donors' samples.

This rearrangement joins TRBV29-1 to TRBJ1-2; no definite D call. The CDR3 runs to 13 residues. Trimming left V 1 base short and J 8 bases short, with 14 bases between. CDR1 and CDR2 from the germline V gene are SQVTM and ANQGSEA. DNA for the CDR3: TGCAGCGTTGAAGCGGAAGCTGGCTTGGGCTACACCTTC. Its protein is CSVEAEAGLGYTF.

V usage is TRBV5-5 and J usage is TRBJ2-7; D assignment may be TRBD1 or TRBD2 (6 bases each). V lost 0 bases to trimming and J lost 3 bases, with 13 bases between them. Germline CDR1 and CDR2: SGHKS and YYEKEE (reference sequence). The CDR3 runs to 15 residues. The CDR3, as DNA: TGTGCCAGCAGCTTGGTATCGGGGGCCGGCTACGAGCAGTACTTC. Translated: CASSLVSGAGYEQYF.

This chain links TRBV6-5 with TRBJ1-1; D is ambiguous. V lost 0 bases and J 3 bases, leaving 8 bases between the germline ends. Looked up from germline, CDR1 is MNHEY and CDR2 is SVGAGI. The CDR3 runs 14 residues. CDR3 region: CASSYSSRDTEAFF. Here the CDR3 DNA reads TGTGCCAGCAGTTACTCGTCTAGGGACACTGAAGCTTTCTTT.

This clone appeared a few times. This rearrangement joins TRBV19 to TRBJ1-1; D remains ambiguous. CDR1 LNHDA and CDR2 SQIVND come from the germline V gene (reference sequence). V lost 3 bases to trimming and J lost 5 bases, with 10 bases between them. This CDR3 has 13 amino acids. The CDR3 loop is CASSIGPGTEAFF. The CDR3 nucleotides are TGTGCCAGTAGTATCGGGCCGGGTACTGAAGCTTTCTTT.

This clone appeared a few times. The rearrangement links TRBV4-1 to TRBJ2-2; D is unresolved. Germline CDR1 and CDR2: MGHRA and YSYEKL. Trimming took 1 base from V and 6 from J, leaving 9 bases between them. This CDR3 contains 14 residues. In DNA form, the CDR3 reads TGCGCCAGCAGCCAAGGCCCTGCATCCGGGGAGCTGTTTTTT. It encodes CASSQGPASGELFF.

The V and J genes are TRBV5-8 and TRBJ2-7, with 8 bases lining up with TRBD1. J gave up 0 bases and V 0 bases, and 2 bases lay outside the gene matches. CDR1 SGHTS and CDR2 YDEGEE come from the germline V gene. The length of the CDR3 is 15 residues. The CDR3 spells CASSLGTGISYEQYF. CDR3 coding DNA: TGTGCCAGCAGCTTGGGGACAGGGATCTCCTACGAGCAGTACTTC.

The CDR3 sequence: CASSLGTRGQVREYF. The CDR3 nucleotides are TGTGCCAGCAGCTTAGGAACTCGGGGACAGGTTAGGGAGTACTTC. V gene TRBV7-2 combines with J gene TRBJ2-7; 8 nucleotides line up with TRBD1. The J segment lost 11 bases and the V segment lost 1 base, leaving 13 bases of the junction unmatched. This CDR3 is 15 amino acids long. Per germline, CDR1 SGHTA and CDR2 FQGNSA.